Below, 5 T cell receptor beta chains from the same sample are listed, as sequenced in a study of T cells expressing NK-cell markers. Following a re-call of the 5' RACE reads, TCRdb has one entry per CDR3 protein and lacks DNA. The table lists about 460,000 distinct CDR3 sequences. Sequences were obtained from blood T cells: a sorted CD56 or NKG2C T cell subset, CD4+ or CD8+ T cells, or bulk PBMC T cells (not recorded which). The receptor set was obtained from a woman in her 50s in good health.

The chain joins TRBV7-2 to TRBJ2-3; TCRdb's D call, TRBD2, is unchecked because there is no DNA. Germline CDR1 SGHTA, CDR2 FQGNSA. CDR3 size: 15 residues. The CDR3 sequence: CASSPGGSSPDTQYF.

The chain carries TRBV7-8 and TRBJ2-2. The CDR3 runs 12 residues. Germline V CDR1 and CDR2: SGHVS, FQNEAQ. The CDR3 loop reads CASSSGGGELFF.

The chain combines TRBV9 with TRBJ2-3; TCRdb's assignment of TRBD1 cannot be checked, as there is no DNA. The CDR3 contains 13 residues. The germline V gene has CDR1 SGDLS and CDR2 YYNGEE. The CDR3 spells CASDWGPGETQYF.

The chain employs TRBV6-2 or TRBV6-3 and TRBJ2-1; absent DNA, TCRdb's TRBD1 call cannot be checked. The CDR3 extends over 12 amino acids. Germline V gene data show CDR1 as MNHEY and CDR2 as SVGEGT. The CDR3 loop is CASSPQRHEQFF.

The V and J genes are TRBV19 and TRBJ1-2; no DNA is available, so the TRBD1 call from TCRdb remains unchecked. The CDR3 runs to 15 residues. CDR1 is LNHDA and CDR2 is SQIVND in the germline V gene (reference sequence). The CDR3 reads CASSTQGARSYGYTF. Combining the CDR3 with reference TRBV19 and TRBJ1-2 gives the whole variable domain DGGITQSPKYLFRKEGQNVTLSCEQNLNHDAMYWYRQDPGQGLRLIYYSQIVNDFQKGDIAEGYSVSREKKESFPLTVTSAQKNPTAFYLCASSTQGARSYGYTFGSGTRLTVV.